This TCR beta chain was documented in a study of shared clonotypes between healthy human individuals. As for the study in general: Each donor had three CD4 naive, three CD4 memory, two CD8 naive and one CD8 memory plate.

CDR1 and CDR2 (germline): MNHEY, SVGAGI. The length of the CDR3 is 11 residues. The V end was cut by 7 bases, the J end by 10 bases, with 11 bases between. Genomic DNA (from each subset) was split evenly across several immunoSEQ plates. Sequencing was performed with immunoSEQ multiplex PCR; in TCRdb, only in-frame clones are kept and a portion is missing. The sample yields 2 million to 2.5 million clones, roughly 93% seen once. It was into CD45RA+ naive and CD45RA-negative memory subsets that the CD4+ cells were split. Input material: naive CD4+ T cells from PBMCs. Subset specified: CD45RA+ positively selected. This receptor was taken from a young man in good health. Some clones in this sample may be carry-over from other donors' samples. This rearrangement joins TRBV6-5 to TRBJ2-1; D may be TRBD1 or TRBD2 (6 bases each). For the CDR3, the DNA is TGTGCCAGCATGGGGGGCGTGGAGCAGTTCTTC. It codes for CASMGGVEQFF.